This TCR beta chain was profiled in a study of PD-1 blockade in classical Hodgkin lymphoma. Findings of the study overall: Nivolumab starters within 1 year of ASCT were excluded.

Time point given: cycle 4 day 1 (C4D1), after six to seven weeks of nivolumab. All patients experienced relapse after autologous stem cell transplantation, and brentuximab vedotin exposure was variable. This clone was seen only a few times. Its specificity is not known. Generated by immunoSEQ multiplex PCR, the TCRdb table keeps only in-frame clones and is missing some. The sample lists tens of thousands of clones, roughly 80% occurring once. V lost 4 bases, J lost 0 bases, and 13 bases lay in between. The CDR3 loop spans 16 amino acids. CDR1 and CDR2 from the germline V gene are SGHKS and YYEKEE (reference sequence).

This receptor was identified in a human donor with classical Hodgkin lymphoma. The chain recombines TRBV5-5 with TRBJ2-2; a possible D gene is TRBD1 (5 bases). This material consisted of peripheral blood mononuclear cells (PBMCs), taken before the fourth cycle of nivolumab. The CDR3 sequence is CASSLLGDPNTGELFF. In nucleotides, the CDR3 is TGTGCCAGCAGCCTGCTAGGGGATCCGAACACCGGGGAGCTGTTTTTT. The complete variable domain, with remaining parts taken from reference TRBV5-5 and TRBJ2-2, reads DAGVTQSPTHLIKTRGQQVTLRCSPISGHKSVSWYQQVLGQGPQFIFQYYEKEERGRGNFPDRFSARQFPNYSSELNVNALLLGDSALYLCASSLLGDPNTGELFFGEGSRLTVL.